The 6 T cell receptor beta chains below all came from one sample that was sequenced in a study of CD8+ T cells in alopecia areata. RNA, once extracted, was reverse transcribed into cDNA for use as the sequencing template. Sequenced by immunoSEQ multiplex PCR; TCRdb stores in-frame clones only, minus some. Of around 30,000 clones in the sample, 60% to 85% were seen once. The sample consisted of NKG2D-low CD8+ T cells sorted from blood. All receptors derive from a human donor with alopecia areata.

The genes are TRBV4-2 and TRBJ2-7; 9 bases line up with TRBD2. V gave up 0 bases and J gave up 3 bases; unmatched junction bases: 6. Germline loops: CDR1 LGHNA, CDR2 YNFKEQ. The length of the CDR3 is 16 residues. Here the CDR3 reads CASSQDGSSGGYEQYF. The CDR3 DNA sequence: TGTGCCAGCAGCCAAGATGGTAGTAGCGGGGGCTACGAGCAGTACTTC.

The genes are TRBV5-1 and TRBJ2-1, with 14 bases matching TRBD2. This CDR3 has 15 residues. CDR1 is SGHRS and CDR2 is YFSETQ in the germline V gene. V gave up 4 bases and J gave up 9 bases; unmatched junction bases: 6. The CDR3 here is CASSGGLAGAFEQFF. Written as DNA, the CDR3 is TGCGCCAGCAGCGGGGGACTAGCGGGAGCATTTGAGCAGTTCTTC.

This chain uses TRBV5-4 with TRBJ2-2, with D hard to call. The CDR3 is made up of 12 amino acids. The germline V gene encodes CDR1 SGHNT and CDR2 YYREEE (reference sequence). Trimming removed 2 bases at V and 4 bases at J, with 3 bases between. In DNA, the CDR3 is TGTGCCAGCAGCTTTTCCACCGGGGAGCTGTTTTTT. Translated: CASSFSTGELFF.

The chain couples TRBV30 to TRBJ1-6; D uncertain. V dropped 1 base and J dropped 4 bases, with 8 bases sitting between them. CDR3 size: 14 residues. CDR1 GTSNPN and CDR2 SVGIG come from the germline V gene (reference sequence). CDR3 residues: CAWSGPEYNSPLHF. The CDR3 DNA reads TGTGCCTGGAGTGGACCCGAGTATAATTCACCCCTCCACTTT.

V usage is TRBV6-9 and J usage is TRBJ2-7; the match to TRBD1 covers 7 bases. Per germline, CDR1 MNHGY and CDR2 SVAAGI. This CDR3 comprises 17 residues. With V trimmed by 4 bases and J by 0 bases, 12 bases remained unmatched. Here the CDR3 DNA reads TGTGCCAGCAGTTCCTCACCCCGGGACAGTCACTCCTACGAGCAGTACTTC. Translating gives CASSSSPRDSHSYEQYF.

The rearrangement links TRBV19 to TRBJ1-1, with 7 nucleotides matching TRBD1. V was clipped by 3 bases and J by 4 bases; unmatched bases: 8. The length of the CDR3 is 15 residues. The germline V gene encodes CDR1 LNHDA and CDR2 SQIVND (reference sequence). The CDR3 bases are TGTGCCAGTAGTATTTTGGCAGGGGGAGGCACTGAAGCTTTCTTT. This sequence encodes CASSILAGGGTEAFF.